What follows are 8 T cell receptor beta chains derived from one specimen sequenced in a study of blood T cell repertoires in COVID-19. Assay: immunoSEQ multiplex PCR; the TCRdb copy retains only in-frame clones and omits some. The sample includes 25,000 to 35,000 clones, about 89% of them seen just once. The specimen sequenced was peripheral blood. The receptor source for this set is a man between 65 and 85 years old with active COVID-19.

The rearrangement joins TRBV9 to TRBJ1-5; TRBD1 is a possible D gene (5 bases). The CDR3 runs 15 residues. V lost 4 bases to trimming and J lost 8 bases, with 19 bases between them. In germline, CDR1 is SGDLS, CDR2 YYNGEE. CDR3 amino acids: CASSPRGGKGEPQHF. DNA of the CDR3: TGTGCCAGCAGCCCCCGCGGGGGAAAAGGAGAGCCCCAGCATTTT.

This chain links TRBV7-2 with TRBJ2-1; 8 positions match TRBD2. V gave up 1 base and J gave up 8 bases; unmatched junction bases: 7. Germline V gene data show CDR1 as SGHTA and CDR2 as FQGNSA. CDR3 size: 15 residues. The CDR3 is CASSLGTSFGYEQFF. CDR3 nucleotide sequence: TGTGCCAGCAGCTTAGGGACTAGCTTTGGGTATGAGCAGTTCTTC.

The chain carries TRBV5-6 and TRBJ1-5; 9 bases are a match to TRBD1. Trimming cost V 2 bases and J 4 bases; bases outside gene matches: 4. CDR3 length: 15 residues. CDR1 SGHDT and CDR2 YYEEEE come from the germline V gene. CDR3 nucleotide sequence: TGTGCCAGCAGCTTCTGGGGACAGGGTAATCAGCCCCAGCATTTT. This encodes CASSFWGQGNQPQHF.

This clone was detected once. The genes are TRBV3-1 (or the pseudogene TRBV3-2) and TRBJ2-1, with 12 bases lining up with TRBD2. CDR1 is LGHDT and CDR2 is YNNKEL in the germline V gene (reference sequence). V shed 1 base, J shed 0 bases, and the junction held 1 base outside the gene matches. This CDR3 region has 17 residues. CDR3 loop: CASSQGLAGASYNEQFF. The CDR3 DNA follows: TGTGCCAGCAGCCAAGGACTAGCGGGGGCCTCCTACAATGAGCAGTTCTTC.

The gene calls are TRBV5-1 and TRBJ1-4, with TRBD1 identical over 8 bases. This CDR3 spans 11 amino acids. V lost 4 bases and J lost 14; bases outside the gene matches: 4. CDR1 is SGHRS and CDR2 is YFSETQ in the germline V gene. This CDR3 is CASSGTGGLFF. DNA of the CDR3: TGCGCCAGCAGCGGGACAGGCGGGCTGTTTTTT.

The chain employs TRBV6-1 and TRBJ1-6; D gene ambiguous. Germline V gene sequence: CDR1 MNHNS, CDR2 SASEGT. This CDR3 contains 15 residues. V was shortened by 1 base and J by 6 bases, with 10 bases between the two germline ends. This CDR3 reads CASSEGHSFNSPLHF. The DNA for the CDR3 is TGTGCCAGCAGTGAAGGGCACAGTTTTAATTCACCCCTCCACTTT.

The table lists this clone with a few counts. The CDR3 DNA reads as TGTGCCAGCAGCCAAGAATTCCCCCGGACAGGGCGGAATAGTCAGCCCCAGCATTTT. Translation: CASSQEFPRTGRNSQPQHF. The J gene is TRBJ1-5, the V gene TRBV4-2; 8 bases fit TRBD1. The CDR3 runs 19 residues. Per the germline V gene, CDR1 is LGHNA and CDR2 is YNFKEQ. V dropped 0 bases and J dropped 6; count of bases not matched to a gene: 16.

The chain couples TRBV19 to TRBJ1-1; 12 positions agree with TRBD1. Per germline, CDR1 LNHDA and CDR2 SQIVND (reference sequence). The CDR3 loop spans 18 amino acids. The junction had 9 bases not matched to a gene; V was cut back by 2 bases and J by 2 bases. The CDR3 DNA follows: TGTGCCAGTAGTATACCCCCGGGACAGGGGGCTGGAAACACTGAAGCTTTCTTT. Its protein product is CASSIPPGQGAGNTEAFF.